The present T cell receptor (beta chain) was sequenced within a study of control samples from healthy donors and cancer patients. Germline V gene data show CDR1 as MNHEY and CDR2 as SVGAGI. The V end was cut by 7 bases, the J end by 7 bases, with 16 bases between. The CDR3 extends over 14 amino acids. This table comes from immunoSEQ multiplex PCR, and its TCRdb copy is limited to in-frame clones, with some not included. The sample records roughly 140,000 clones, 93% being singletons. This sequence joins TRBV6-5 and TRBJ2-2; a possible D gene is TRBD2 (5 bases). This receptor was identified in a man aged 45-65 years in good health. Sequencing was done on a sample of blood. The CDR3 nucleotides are TGTGCCAGCAAGCGGACGAGTGACATCGGGGAGCTGTTTTTT. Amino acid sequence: CASKRTSDIGELFF.